This TCR beta chain was found in a study of T cells after posttransplantation cyclophosphamide. Worth noting for this clone: Its antigen is still unknown.

The CDR3 covers 14 residues. Trimming at V came to 4 bases and at J to 3 bases, leaving 3 bases not matched to a gene. The germline V gene encodes CDR1 GTSNPN and CDR2 SVGIG (reference sequence). Study-wide findings and caveats: Tissue-infiltrating T cells from skin or gut overlapped little with blood T cells. TRB clonality was highly associated with recipient CMV seropositivity and reactivation. Later post-transplant blood repertoires were often dominated by donor CD8+ memory clones.

Measured with immunoSEQ multiplex PCR; TCRdb has only the in-frame clones, and not every one. The sample has tens of thousands of clones, 86% seen once. V gene TRBV30 combines with J gene TRBJ2-5; 12 nucleotides agree with TRBD2. The sequence came from a man aged 25-45 years with a blood cancer, CMV-positive, and with a related stem cell donor. Sample: PBMCs. DNA of the CDR3: TGTGCCTGGACGAGGACTAGCGGGAAAGAGACCCAGTACTTC. It specifies CAWTRTSGKETQYF.